The rows below give T cell receptor beta chains drawn from one sample of a study of lymphopenia after photon versus proton radiotherapy. Produced via immunoSEQ multiplex PCR; TCRdb's table is partial and in-frame only. The repertoire has 68,000 or so clones, about nine tenths of them found once; the top ten carry about 3.1%. The sample in question was peripheral blood, obtained from a patient treated with photon-based radiotherapy. These receptors came from a woman between 65 and 79 years old with pancreatic cancer. The CDR3 runs from the conserved cysteine through the conserved F or W. A D gene is named only where the DNA matches it firmly. Not all rows give a size; the values are once, few, many and, for expanded clones, a class.

V	J	size	D	CDR3	DNA
TRBV18	TRBJ1-4	-	TRBD1	CASSLGTGTNEKLFF	TGTGCCAGCTCACTAGGGACAGGGACTAATGAAAAACTGTTTTTT
TRBV5-4	TRBJ2-1	-	-	CASSLETRRALNEQFF	TGTGCCAGCAGCTTGGAGACCAGGAGAGCTCTTAATGAGCAGTTCTTC
TRBV19	TRBJ2-2	-	-	CASSITGLGGELFF	TGTGCCAGTAGCATAACAGGGTTGGGCGGGGAGCTGTTTTTT
TRBV7-2	TRBJ2-1	-	-	CASSYTYNEQFF	TGTGCCAGCAGCTATACCTACAATGAGCAGTTCTTC
TRBV6-1	TRBJ2-5	-	-	CASRSRGGVETQYF	TGTGCCAGCAGGTCCCGAGGGGGTGTGGAGACCCAGTACTTC
TRBV10-3	TRBJ2-2	-	TRBD2	CAINVGLADTGELFF	TGTGCCATCAATGTGGGACTAGCGGACACCGGGGAGCTGTTTTTT
TRBV7-2	TRBJ2-7	-	TRBD2	CASSLAPPGTASGSLPYEQYF	TGTGCCAGCAGCTTAGCCCCGCCCGGGACCGCAAGCGGGAGCCTTCCCTACGAGCAGTACTTC
TRBV5-1	TRBJ2-3	-	-	CASSFQGGVPDTQYF	TGCGCCAGCAGCTTTCAGGGTGGGGTTCCAGATACGCAGTATTTT
TRBV19	TRBJ2-7	-	TRBD2	CATVSGSYEQYF	TGTGCCACGGTTAGCGGGAGTTACGAGCAGTACTTC
TRBV2	TRBJ1-1	-	-	CASSPNSVAATEAFF	TGTGCCAGCAGCCCTAATTCGGTCGCCGCCACTGAAGCTTTCTTT
TRBV28	TRBJ1-4	-	-	CASSIDTGYEKLFF	TGTGCCAGCAGTATTGACACCGGTTATGAAAAACTGTTTTTT
TRBV6-1	TRBJ2-3	-	-	CASSEALGRGTDTQYF	TGTGCCAGCAGTGAAGCGCTTGGCAGGGGCACAGATACGCAGTATTTT
TRBV4-3	TRBJ2-2	-	-	CASSQDSGTGELFF	TGCGCCAGCAGCCAAGATTCTGGCACCGGGGAGCTGTTTTTT
TRBV4-1	TRBJ1-1	-	-	CASRDLQLLKAFF	TGCGCCAGCAGGGACCTCCAGCTTCTAAAGGCTTTCTTT
TRBV4-1	TRBJ2-5	once	-	CASSQPLAGAGVETQYF	TGCGCCAGCAGCCAACCTCTCGCAGGGGCGGGAGTAGAGACCCAGTACTTC
TRBV18	TRBJ2-1	-	TRBD2	CASSPLAGVRNEQFF	TGTGCCAGCTCACCACTTGCGGGAGTAAGGAATGAGCAGTTCTTC
TRBV6-1	TRBJ2-5	-	-	CASSEPLGRSVQETQYF	TGTGCCAGCAGTGAACCTCTGGGACGTAGCGTGCAAGAGACCCAGTACTTC
TRBV28	TRBJ2-3	-	-	CASRTADTQYF	TGTGCCAGCAGGACGGCAGATACGCAGTATTTT
TRBV30	TRBJ2-3	-	TRBD2	CAWSRGLDFLKDTQYF	TGTGCCTGGAGTCGGGGACTAGATTTTTTGAAAGATACGCAGTATTTT
TRBV5-6	TRBJ2-7	-	TRBD2	CASTLAGLESYEQYF	TGTGCCAGCACCTTGGCTGGACTAGAGAGCTACGAGCAGTACTTC
TRBV5-1	TRBJ1-1	-	-	CASSSDSLGTEAFF	TGCGCCAGCAGCTCGGACAGTCTCGGGACTGAAGCTTTCTTT
TRBV2	TRBJ2-1	-	-	CASNMGGSYNEQFF	TGTGCCAGCAATATGGGCGGATCCTACAATGAGCAGTTCTTC
TRBV27	TRBJ2-7	-	TRBD2	CASSIGLAGDEQYF	TGTGCCAGCAGTATAGGACTAGCGGGAGACGAGCAGTACTTC
TRBV7-2	TRBJ2-5	once	TRBD2	CASSQDSGRDQETQYF	TGTGCCAGCAGCCAAGATAGCGGGAGGGACCAAGAGACCCAGTACTTC
TRBV19	TRBJ2-5	-	TRBD1	CACSRQGAETQYF	TGTGCCTGCTCTCGACAGGGGGCGGAGACCCAGTACTTC